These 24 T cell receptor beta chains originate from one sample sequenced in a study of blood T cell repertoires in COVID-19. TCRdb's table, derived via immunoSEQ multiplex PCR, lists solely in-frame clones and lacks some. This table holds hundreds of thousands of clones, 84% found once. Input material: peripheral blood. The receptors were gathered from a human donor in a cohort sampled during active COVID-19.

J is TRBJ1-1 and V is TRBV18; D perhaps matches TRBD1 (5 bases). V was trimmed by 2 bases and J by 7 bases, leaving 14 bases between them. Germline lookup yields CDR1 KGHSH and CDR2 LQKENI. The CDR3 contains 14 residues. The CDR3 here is CASSPSITGVEAFF. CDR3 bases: TGTGCCAGCTCACCATCGATAACAGGAGTTGAAGCTTTCTTT.

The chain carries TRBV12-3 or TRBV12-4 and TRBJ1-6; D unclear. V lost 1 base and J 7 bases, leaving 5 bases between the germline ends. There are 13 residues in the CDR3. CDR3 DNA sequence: TGTGCCAGCAGTTTAGAATCGAATTCACCCCTCCACTTT. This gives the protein CASSLESNSPLHF.

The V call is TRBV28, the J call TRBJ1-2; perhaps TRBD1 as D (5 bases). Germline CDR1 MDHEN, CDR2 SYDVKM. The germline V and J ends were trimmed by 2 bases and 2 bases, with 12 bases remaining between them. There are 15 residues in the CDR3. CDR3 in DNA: TGTGCCAGCAGTTTAGTGGGCAGGGTCAACTATGGCTACACCTTC. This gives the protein CASSLVGRVNYGYTF.

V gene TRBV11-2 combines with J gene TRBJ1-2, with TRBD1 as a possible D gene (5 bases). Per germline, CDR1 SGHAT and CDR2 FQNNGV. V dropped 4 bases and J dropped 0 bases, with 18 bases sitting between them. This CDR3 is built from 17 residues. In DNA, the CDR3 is TGTGCCAGCAGCTCGGGTGGCGGGGACCTAGCTAACTATGGCTACACCTTC. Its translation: CASSSGGGDLANYGYTF.

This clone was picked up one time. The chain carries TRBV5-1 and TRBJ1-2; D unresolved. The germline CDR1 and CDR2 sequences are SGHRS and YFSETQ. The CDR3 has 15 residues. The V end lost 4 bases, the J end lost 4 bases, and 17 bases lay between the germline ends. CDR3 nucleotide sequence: TGCGCCAGCAGCCCTACGTGGGGAGGAGGCTATGGCTACACCTTC. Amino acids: CASSPTWGGGYGYTF.

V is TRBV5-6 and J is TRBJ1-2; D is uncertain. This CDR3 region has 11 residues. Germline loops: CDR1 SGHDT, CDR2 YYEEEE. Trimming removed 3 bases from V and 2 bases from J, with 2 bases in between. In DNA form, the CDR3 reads TGTGCCAGCAGCTCAAACTATGGCTACACCTTC. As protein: CASSSNYGYTF.

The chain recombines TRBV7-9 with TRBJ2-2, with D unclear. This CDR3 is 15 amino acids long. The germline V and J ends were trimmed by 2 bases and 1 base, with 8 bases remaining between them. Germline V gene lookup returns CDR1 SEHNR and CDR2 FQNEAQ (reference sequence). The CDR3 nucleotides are TGTGCCAGCAGCTTATTCCGGGTGAACACCGGGGAGCTGTTTTTT. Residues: CASSLFRVNTGELFF.

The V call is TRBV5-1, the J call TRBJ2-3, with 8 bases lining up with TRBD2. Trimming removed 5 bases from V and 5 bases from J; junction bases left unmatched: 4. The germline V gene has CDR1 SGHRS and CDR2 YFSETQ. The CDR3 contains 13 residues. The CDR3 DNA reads TGCGCCAGCAGAAGCGGGAGAGGAGATACGCAGTATTTT. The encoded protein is CASRSGRGDTQYF.

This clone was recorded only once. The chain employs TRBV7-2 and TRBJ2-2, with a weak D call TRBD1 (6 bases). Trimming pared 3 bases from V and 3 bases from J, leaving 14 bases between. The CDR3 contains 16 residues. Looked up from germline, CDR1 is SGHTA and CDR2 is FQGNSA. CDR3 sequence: CASSFGRGGDTGELFF. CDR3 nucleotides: TGTGCCAGCAGCTTTGGTAGAGGGGGTGACACCGGGGAGCTGTTTTTT.

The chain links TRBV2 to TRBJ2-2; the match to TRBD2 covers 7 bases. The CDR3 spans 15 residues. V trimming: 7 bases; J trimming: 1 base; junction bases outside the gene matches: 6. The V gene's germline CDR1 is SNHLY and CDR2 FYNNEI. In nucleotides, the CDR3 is TGTGCCAGCAACCTTGGGGGGGTGAACACCGGGGAGCTGTTTTTT. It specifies CASNLGGVNTGELFF. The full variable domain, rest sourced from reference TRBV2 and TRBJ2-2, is EPEVTQTPSHQVTQMGQEVILRCVPISNHLYFYWYRQILGQKVEFLVSFYNNEISEKSEIFDDQFSVERPDGSNFTLKIRSTKLEDSAMYFCASNLGGVNTGELFFGEGSRLTVL.

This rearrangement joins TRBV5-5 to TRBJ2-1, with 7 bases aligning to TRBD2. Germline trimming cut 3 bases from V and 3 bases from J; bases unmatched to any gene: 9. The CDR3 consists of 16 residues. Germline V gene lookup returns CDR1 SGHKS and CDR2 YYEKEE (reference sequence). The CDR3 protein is CASSSGGGASYNEQFF. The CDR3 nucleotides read TGTGCCAGCAGCTCGGGGGGAGGGGCGAGCTACAATGAGCAGTTCTTC.

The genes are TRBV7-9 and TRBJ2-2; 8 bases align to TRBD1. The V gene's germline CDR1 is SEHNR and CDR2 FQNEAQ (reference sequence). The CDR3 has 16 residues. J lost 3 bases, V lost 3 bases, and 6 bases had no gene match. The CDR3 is CASSFIDRGDTGELFF. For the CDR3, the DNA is TGTGCCAGCAGCTTTATTGACAGGGGTGACACCGGGGAGCTGTTTTTT.

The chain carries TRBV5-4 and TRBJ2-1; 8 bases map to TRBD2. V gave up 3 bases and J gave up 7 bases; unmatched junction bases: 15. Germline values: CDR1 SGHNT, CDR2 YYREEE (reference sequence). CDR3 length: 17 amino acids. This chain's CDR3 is CASSSTPGSGSWNEQFF. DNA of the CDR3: TGTGCCAGCAGCTCTACGCCGGGAAGCGGGAGTTGGAATGAGCAGTTCTTC.

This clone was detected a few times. The CDR3 DNA sequence: TGTGCCACCAGTTCTAGCGGGGCCTCCTCGGAGCAGTTCTTC. Translating it yields CATSSSGASSEQFF. The chain is built from TRBV24-1 and TRBJ2-1; TRBD2 aligns across 9 bases. Germline CDR1 KGHDR, CDR2 SFDVKD. The CDR3 totals 14 residues. V lost 6 bases, J lost 10 bases, and 9 bases stayed unmatched.

CDR3 coding DNA: TGTGCCAGCAGGATCGACCAGGTCGGCGAGCAGTACTTC. Protein product: CASRIDQVGEQYF. The chain uses TRBV6-5 and TRBJ2-7; D is undetermined. Germline V lookup: CDR1 MNHEY, CDR2 SVGAGI. The V end lost 6 bases, the J end lost 6 bases, and 15 bases lay between the germline ends. The CDR3 runs to 13 residues.

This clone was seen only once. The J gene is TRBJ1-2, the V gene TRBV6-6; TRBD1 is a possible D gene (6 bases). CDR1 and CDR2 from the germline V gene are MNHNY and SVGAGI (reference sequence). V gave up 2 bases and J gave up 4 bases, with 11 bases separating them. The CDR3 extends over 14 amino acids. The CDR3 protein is CASSYDRTFYGYTF. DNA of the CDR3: TGTGCCAGCAGTTACGACAGGACTTTCTATGGCTACACCTTC.

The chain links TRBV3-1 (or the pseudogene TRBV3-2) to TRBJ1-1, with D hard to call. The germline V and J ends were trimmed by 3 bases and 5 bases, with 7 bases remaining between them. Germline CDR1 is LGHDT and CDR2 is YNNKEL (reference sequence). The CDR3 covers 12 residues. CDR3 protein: CASSHAGTEAFF. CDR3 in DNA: TGTGCCAGCAGCCATGCGGGGACTGAAGCTTTCTTT.

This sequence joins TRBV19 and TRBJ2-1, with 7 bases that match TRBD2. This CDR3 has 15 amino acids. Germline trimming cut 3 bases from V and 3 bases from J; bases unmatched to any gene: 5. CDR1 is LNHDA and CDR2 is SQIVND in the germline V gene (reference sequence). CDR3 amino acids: CASSMGGIVYNEQFF. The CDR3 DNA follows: TGTGCCAGTAGTATGGGAGGGATTGTCTACAATGAGCAGTTCTTC.

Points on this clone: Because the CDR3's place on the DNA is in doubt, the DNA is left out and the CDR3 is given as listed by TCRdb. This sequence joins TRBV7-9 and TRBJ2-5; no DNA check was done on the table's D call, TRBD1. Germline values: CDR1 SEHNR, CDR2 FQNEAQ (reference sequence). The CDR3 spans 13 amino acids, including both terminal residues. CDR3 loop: CASSLTVVGTGNF.

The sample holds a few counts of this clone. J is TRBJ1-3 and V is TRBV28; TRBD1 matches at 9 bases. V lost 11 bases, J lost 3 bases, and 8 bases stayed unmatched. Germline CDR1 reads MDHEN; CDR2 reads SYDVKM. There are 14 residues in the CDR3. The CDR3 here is CAVNRGLVGNTIYF. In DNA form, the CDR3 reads TGTGCCGTCAACAGGGGGCTGGTTGGAAACACCATATATTTT.

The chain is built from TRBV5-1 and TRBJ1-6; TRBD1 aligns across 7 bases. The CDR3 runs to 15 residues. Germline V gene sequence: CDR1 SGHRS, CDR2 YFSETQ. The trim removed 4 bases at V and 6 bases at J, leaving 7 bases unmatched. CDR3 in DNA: TGCGCCAGCAGCCCCCTGACAGGGAGTAATTCACCCCTCCACTTT. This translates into CASSPLTGSNSPLHF. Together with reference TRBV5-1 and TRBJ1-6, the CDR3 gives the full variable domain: KAGVTQTPRYLIKTRGQQVTLSCSPISGHRSVSWYQQTPGQGLQFLFEYFSETQRNKGNFPGRFSGRQFSNSRSEMNVSTLELGDSALYLCASSPLTGSNSPLHFGNGTRLTVT.

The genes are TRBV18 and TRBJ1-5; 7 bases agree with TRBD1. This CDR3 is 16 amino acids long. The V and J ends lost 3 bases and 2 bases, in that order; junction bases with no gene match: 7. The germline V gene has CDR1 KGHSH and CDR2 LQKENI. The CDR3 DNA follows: TGTGCCAGCTCACCCAAAGACACAGGGGGCAATCAGCCCCAGCATTTT. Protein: CASSPKDTGGNQPQHF.

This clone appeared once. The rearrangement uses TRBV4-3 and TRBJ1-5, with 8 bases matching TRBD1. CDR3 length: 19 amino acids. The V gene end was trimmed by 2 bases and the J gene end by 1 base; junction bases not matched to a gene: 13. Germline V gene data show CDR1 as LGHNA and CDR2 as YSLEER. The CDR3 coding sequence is TGCGCCAGCAGCCAACTAGGGGGTCCAGGGGGCCTGAGCAATCAGCCCCAGCATTTT. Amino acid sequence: CASSQLGGPGGLSNQPQHF.

In DNA, the CDR3 is TGTGCCAGCAGCTTAGACCGGAGAAACATTCAGTACTTC. It codes for CASSLDRRNIQYF. The rearrangement links TRBV11-2 to TRBJ2-4; unclear D gene. The V gene lost 0 bases and the J gene lost 6 bases, with 6 bases spanning the gap. CDR3 length: 13 residues. CDR1 and CDR2 from the germline V gene are SGHAT and FQNNGV.